This TCR beta chain was identified during a study of human T cells and chemical hapten exposure. On the study more broadly: Patch testing was performed with 0.01% DPC on the upper back, with reading at 6 days. Chiefly female patients presented with alopecia areata, totalis or universalis.

Time point defined: patch test 1, 2 weeks after DPC sensitization. Treatment here: therapeutic diphenylcyclopropenone sensitization with weekly scalp DPC. Donors were 18 to 70-year-old alopecia patients suitable for DPC. TCRdb passed the RACE reads through MiXCR, listing each CDR3 protein once. The data hold roughly 360,000 distinct CDR3 sequences, with nearly 5% observed a single time. In germline, CDR1 is LNHNV, CDR2 YYDKDF (reference sequence). V lost 0 bases and J lost 7, with 13 bases in between. The CDR3 loop spans 15 amino acids. This specimen was whole blood, taken in connection with sensitization to the hapten diphenylcyclopropenone (DPC). The rearrangement uses TRBV15 and TRBJ1-5; D might be TRBD1 (5 bases). This sequence was found in a woman in her forties or fifties with alopecia areata. Some clones in this sample may be carry-over from other donors' samples. CDR3 loop: CATSRDRGREQPQHF. The CDR3 DNA follows: TGTGCCACCAGCAGAGATCGGGGCCGCGAGCAGCCCCAGCATTTT.